This T cell receptor (beta chain) was obtained from a study of metastatic and nonmetastatic thyroid tumors. On the study more broadly: It was across blood and tumor or nodule tissue from malignant and benign thyroid patients that repertoires were compared.

This CDR3 is 16 amino acids long. Germline V gives CDR1 MNHEY, CDR2 SVGEGT. Notes on the study in general: In both blood and tumor samples, TCR beta diversity was reported significantly higher for malignant than benign nodules.

About this clone: Antigen unknown. A junction boundary mismatches the germline segment, possibly from a read error.

Patients underwent thyroid surgery, and none had received any treatment before it. How the authors handled the data: Across clinicopathological groups, CDR3 differences served as the basis for building a distant-metastasis classifier for papillary thyroid cancer. TCRdb re-clonotyped the PCR reads via MiXCR. The V and J calls follow TCRdb's processing rather than the paper's. This sample has tens of thousands of clones, with approximately 15% found just once. The sequenced sample was blood. The V call is TRBV6-2 or TRBV6-3, the J call TRBJ1-1, with D perhaps matching TRBD1 (5 bases). The receptor was isolated from a female donor with papillary thyroid cancer or a benign thyroid nodule (not recorded which). Some clones in this sample may be carry-over from other donors' samples. The CDR3 DNA is TGTGCCGGCAGTTACGATGGACACTCGAGGGCCATTGAAGCTTTCTTT. Its translation is CAGSYDGHSRAIEAFF.